Each of the 31 T cell receptor beta chains below was sequenced from the same sample in a study of shared clonotypes between healthy human individuals. Sequencing was performed with immunoSEQ multiplex PCR; in TCRdb, only in-frame clones are kept and a portion is missing. The table lists 2 million to 2.5 million clones, approximately 93% of them singletons. The sequencing sample was made of naive CD4+ T cells from PBMCs. As for subset: CD45RA+ positively selected. These receptors all come from a man younger than 35 in good health. Some clones in this sample may be carry-over from other donors' samples.

This clone was recorded only once. The rearrangement joins TRBV27 to TRBJ2-7; 11 nucleotides agree with TRBD2. J was trimmed by 6 bases and V by 5 bases; bases with no gene match: 6. CDR3 length: 14 residues. CDR1 is MNHEY, CDR2 SMNVEV, per germline (reference sequence). CDR3 nucleotides: TGTGCCAGCAGTCCGGGACTAGCGGCAAGCGAGCAGTACTTC. Residues: CASSPGLAASEQYF.

The V gene is TRBV5-4, the J gene TRBJ2-3, with D possibly called TRBD1 or TRBD2 (6 bases each). V dropped 4 bases and J dropped 6 bases, with 15 bases sitting between them. In germline, CDR1 is SGHNT, CDR2 YYREEE (reference sequence). The CDR3 is 14 amino acids. As DNA, the CDR3 is TGTGCCAGCAGCCCCTATAGGGGGGCGGATACGCAGTATTTT. This gives the protein CASSPYRGADTQYF. The whole variable domain, filled in from reference TRBV5-4 and TRBJ2-3, reads ETGVTQSPTHLIKTRGQQVTLRCSSQSGHNTVSWYQQALGQGPQFIFQYYREEENGRGNFPPRFSGLQFPNYSSELNVNALELDDSALYLCASSPYRGADTQYFGPGTRLTVL.

Concerning this clone: Other nucleotide sequences from this sample produce the same CDR3. This chain joins TRBV5-1 and TRBJ1-4; D not resolved. V lost 2 bases to trimming and J lost 2 bases, with 7 bases between them. Germline V lookup: CDR1 SGHRS, CDR2 YFSETQ. This CDR3 is 14 amino acids long. The CDR3, as DNA: TGCGCCAGCAGCTTCAGTGCCACTAATGAAAAACTGTTTTTT. Protein sequence: CASSFSATNEKLFF.

V usage is TRBV5-1 and J usage is TRBJ2-3; 14 bases fit TRBD2. J lost 4 bases, V lost 4 bases, and 5 bases had no gene match. The germline V gene encodes CDR1 SGHRS and CDR2 YFSETQ. The CDR3 extends over 16 amino acids. This CDR3 reads CASSPGTSGSADTQYF. The CDR3 nucleotides read TGCGCCAGCAGCCCGGGGACTAGCGGGAGCGCAGATACGCAGTATTTT.

This chain joins TRBV27 and TRBJ2-7; TRBD1 matches at 9 bases. Trimming removed 5 bases from V and 2 bases from J; junction bases left unmatched: 4. The CDR3 extends over 14 amino acids. CDR1 and CDR2 from the germline V gene are MNHEY and SMNVEV (reference sequence). In DNA form, the CDR3 reads TGTGCCAGCAGTAGACAGGGGGATACCTACGAGCAGTACTTC. This translates into CASSRQGDTYEQYF.

The rearrangement joins TRBV6-1 to TRBJ1-5, with a weak D call TRBD1 (5 bases). The CDR3 covers 14 residues. Trimming left V 7 bases short and J 7 bases short, with 17 bases between. Germline CDR1 and CDR2: MNHNS and SASEGT. CDR3 region: CASTGPGQGQPQHF. The CDR3, as DNA: TGTGCCAGCACAGGGCCAGGTCAGGGACAGCCCCAGCATTTT.

The chain recombines TRBV4-1 with TRBJ1-6; 9 bases are a match to TRBD1. The length of the CDR3 is 16 residues. The germline CDR1 and CDR2 sequences are MGHRA and YSYEKL. The trim removed 0 bases at V and 8 bases at J, leaving 5 bases unmatched. CDR3 DNA: TGCGCCAGCAGCCAAGACGGGACAGGGATATATTCACCCCTCCACTTT. It codes for CASSQDGTGIYSPLHF.

V and J are TRBV7-2 and TRBJ2-5; D might be TRBD1 (6 bases). The CDR3 has 16 residues. Germline CDR1 SGHTA, CDR2 FQGNSA. With 5 bases removed from V and 9 bases from J, the gap between germline ends came to 25 bases. CDR3 amino acids: CASSATAQGTAAPQYF. The DNA of the CDR3 is TGTGCCAGCAGCGCTACCGCACAGGGAACCGCGGCTCCCCAGTACTTC.

The CDR3 protein is CASSLLGTQSIEQYF. The CDR3 DNA sequence: TGTGCCAGCAGCTTGTTGGGGACCCAATCCATCGAGCAGTACTTC. J is TRBJ2-7 and V is TRBV5-6; D may match TRBD1 or TRBD2 (5 bases each). Germline values: CDR1 SGHDT, CDR2 YYEEEE. V shed 1 base and J shed 6 bases, with 17 bases lying between them. This CDR3 spans 15 amino acids. Using reference TRBV5-6 and TRBJ2-7 for the parts outside the CDR3, the full variable domain is DAGVTQSPTHLIKTRGQQVTLRCSPKSGHDTVSWYQQALGQGPQFIFQYYEEEERQRGNFPDRFSGHQFPNYSSELNVNALLLGDSALYLCASSLLGTQSIEQYFGPGTRLTVT.

This clone appeared once. The gene calls are TRBV27 and TRBJ1-1; D is undetermined. This CDR3 comprises 14 residues. Trimming removed 5 bases at V and 4 bases at J, with 14 bases between. Germline CDR1 MNHEY, CDR2 SMNVEV (reference sequence). CDR3 protein: CASSPPGGFTEAFF. In nucleotides, the CDR3 is TGTGCCAGCAGTCCCCCGGGCGGGTTCACTGAAGCTTTCTTT.

V and J are TRBV28 and TRBJ1-5; no definite D call. CDR1 is MDHEN, CDR2 SYDVKM, per germline. Trimming removed 1 base from V and 5 bases from J, with 9 bases in between. This CDR3 contains 14 residues. The CDR3 loop reads CASSLFLGYQPQHF. Here the CDR3 DNA reads TGTGCCAGCAGTTTATTCCTGGGGTATCAGCCCCAGCATTTT. Based on the CDR3 plus reference TRBV28 and TRBJ1-5, the full variable domain is DVKVTQSSRYLVKRTGEKVFLECVQDMDHENMFWYRQDPGLGLRLIYFSYDVKMKEKGDIPEGYSVSREKKERFSLILESASTNQTSMYLCASSLFLGYQPQHFGDGTRLSIL.

The genes are TRBV7-8 and TRBJ2-1, with TRBD2 as a possible D gene (6 bases). Trimming left V 2 bases short and J 8 bases short, with 16 bases between. The CDR3 extends over 15 amino acids. Per the germline V gene, CDR1 is SGHVS and CDR2 is FQNEAQ. The chain's CDR3 is CASSLKGTREDEQFF. CDR3 coding DNA: TGTGCCAGCAGCTTAAAAGGAACCAGGGAGGATGAGCAGTTCTTC.

This clone came up once. V usage is TRBV27 and J usage is TRBJ2-7, with TRBD2 matching over 15 bases. This CDR3 has 13 amino acids. J lost 11 bases, V lost 4 bases, and 3 bases had no gene match. In germline, CDR1 is MNHEY, CDR2 SMNVEV (reference sequence). DNA for the CDR3: TGTGCCAGCAGTTCCCGGACTAGCGGGAGGGAGTACTTC. Translating it yields CASSSRTSGREYF.

The gene calls are TRBV2 and TRBJ1-4; 7 nucleotides line up with TRBD1. Germline CDR1 and CDR2: SNHLY and FYNNEI. The CDR3 loop spans 15 amino acids. Trimming at V came to 6 bases and at J to 1 base, leaving 5 bases not matched to a gene. In nucleotides, the CDR3 is TGTGCCAGCAGCCTAACAGGGGTAACTAATGAAAAACTGTTTTTT. Protein sequence: CASSLTGVTNEKLFF. The whole variable domain, filled in from reference TRBV2 and TRBJ1-4, reads EPEVTQTPSHQVTQMGQEVILRCVPISNHLYFYWYRQILGQKVEFLVSFYNNEISEKSEIFDDQFSVERPDGSNFTLKIRSTKLEDSAMYFCASSLTGVTNEKLFFGSGTQLSVL.

A note on this clone: Additional DNA sequences in this sample encode the identical CDR3. The V and J genes are TRBV5-1 and TRBJ2-7; TRBD1 aligns across 7 bases. The CDR3 has 14 residues. Looked up from germline, CDR1 is SGHRS and CDR2 is YFSETQ. With 4 bases clipped from V and 4 bases from J, the junction kept 8 bases outside the gene matches. This CDR3 reads CASSPGQGVYEQYF. The CDR3 DNA reads as TGCGCCAGCAGCCCGGGGCAGGGGGTGTACGAGCAGTACTTC.

This chain connects TRBV4-2 to TRBJ2-2, with no clear D. CDR3 length equals 14 residues. Trimming took off 0 bases at V and 6 bases at J, with 8 bases between the two ends. Germline loops: CDR1 LGHNA, CDR2 YNFKEQ. In DNA form, the CDR3 reads TGTGCCAGCAGCCAAGATAGGGTAGCCGGGGAGCTGTTTTTT. Amino acids: CASSQDRVAGELFF.

Concerning this clone itself: Other DNA sequences in this sample translate to the same CDR3. The V call is TRBV28, the J call TRBJ1-5; D unclear. This CDR3 has 11 amino acids. V was clipped by 5 bases and J by 5 bases, with 4 bases between them. Germline V lookup: CDR1 MDHEN, CDR2 SYDVKM. CDR3 bases: TGTGCCAGCAGTCGTGATCAGCCCCAGCATTTT. This encodes CASSRDQPQHF. Using reference TRBV28 and TRBJ1-5 for the parts outside the CDR3, the full variable domain is DVKVTQSSRYLVKRTGEKVFLECVQDMDHENMFWYRQDPGLGLRLIYFSYDVKMKEKGDIPEGYSVSREKKERFSLILESASTNQTSMYLCASSRDQPQHFGDGTRLSIL.

The J gene is TRBJ2-2, the V gene TRBV14; the D call may be TRBD1 or TRBD2 (7 bases each). Trimming left V 4 bases short and J 6 bases short, with 12 bases between. The CDR3 runs to 14 residues. Germline-derived CDR1 and CDR2 are SGHDN and FVKESK. The CDR3, as DNA: TGTGCCAGCAGCCCCCAGGGGGGGGCCGGGGAGCTGTTTTTT. This encodes CASSPQGGAGELFF. Looking up the rest from reference TRBV14 and TRBJ2-2 gives the full variable domain: EAGVTQFPSHSVIEKGQTVTLRCDPISGHDNLYWYRRVMGKEIKFLLHFVKESKQDESGMPNNRFLAERTGGTYSTLKVQPAELEDSGVYFCASSPQGGAGELFFGEGSRLTVL.

The chain employs TRBV5-1 and TRBJ2-3, with 8 positions matching TRBD2. V trimming: 1 base; J trimming: 5 bases; junction bases outside the gene matches: 6. Germline CDR1 is SGHRS and CDR2 is YFSETQ. The CDR3 consists of 15 residues. The DNA for the CDR3 is TGCGCCAGCAGCTTGCCTAGCGGGCTAATAGATACGCAGTATTTT. Translation gives CASSLPSGLIDTQYF.

This rearrangement joins TRBV2 to TRBJ1-4; 7 bases agree with TRBD1. This CDR3 comprises 14 residues. V lost 5 bases and J lost 4; bases outside the gene matches: 4. Per the germline V gene, CDR1 is SNHLY and CDR2 is FYNNEI. This CDR3 is CASSSQGSNEKLFF. Written as DNA, the CDR3 is TGTGCCAGCAGTTCACAGGGGAGTAATGAAAAACTGTTTTTT.

This chain joins TRBV5-1 and TRBJ1-3, with TRBD1 matching 7 bases. The CDR3 consists of 15 residues. Germline lookup yields CDR1 SGHRS and CDR2 YFSETQ. The V and J ends lost 0 bases and 3 bases, in that order; junction bases with no gene match: 3. As DNA, the CDR3 is TGCGCCAGCAGCTTGGGACAGGGAGATGGAAACACCATATATTTT. Translated, it gives CASSLGQGDGNTIYF. The entire variable domain, with the rest obtained from reference TRBV5-1 and TRBJ1-3, is as follows: KAGVTQTPRYLIKTRGQQVTLSCSPISGHRSVSWYQQTPGQGLQFLFEYFSETQRNKGNFPGRFSGRQFSNSRSEMNVSTLELGDSALYLCASSLGQGDGNTIYFGEGSWLTVV.

V and J are TRBV6-1 and TRBJ2-3; 11 bases are a match to TRBD2. V lost 6 bases to trimming and J lost 6 bases; unmatched junction nucleotides: 5. The CDR3 has 14 residues. CDR1 is MNHNS and CDR2 is SASEGT in the germline V gene. CDR3 amino acids: CASRDSGRADTQYF. In DNA form, the CDR3 reads TGTGCCAGCAGAGATAGCGGGAGGGCCGATACGCAGTATTTT.

The rearrangement joins TRBV11-2 to TRBJ2-5, with D perhaps TRBD1 (5 bases). The CDR3 contains 14 residues. The ends were cut back, 1 base at V and 5 bases at J, with 11 bases in the middle. Germline-derived CDR1 and CDR2 are SGHAT and FQNNGV. DNA for the CDR3: TGTGCCAGCAGCTTAGGGGGCTCACGGGAGACCCAGTACTTC. Protein sequence: CASSLGGSRETQYF.

This clone occurred a few times. The rearrangement links TRBV15 to TRBJ1-4; possible D gene TRBD1, 5 bases. Deletions cut 5 bases from V and 2 bases from J, with 21 bases between. CDR1 is LNHNV, CDR2 YYDKDF, per germline (reference sequence). This CDR3 comprises 18 residues. As DNA, the CDR3 is TGTGCCACCAGCTCCAGCTGGGGCGGCGGTTGGACTAATGAAAAACTGTTTTTT. The encoded protein is CATSSSWGGGWTNEKLFF.

This clone has a single count. The DNA for the CDR3 is TGTGCCAGCAGCTCACTTAGGGGCACAGATACGCAGTATTTT. It encodes CASSSLRGTDTQYF. The chain recombines TRBV5-6 with TRBJ2-3; the D is unclear. The V gene's germline CDR1 is SGHDT and CDR2 YYEEEE. This CDR3 has 14 residues. V was shortened by 3 bases and J by 1 base, with 9 bases between the two germline ends. Combining the CDR3 with reference TRBV5-6 and TRBJ2-3 gives the whole variable domain DAGVTQSPTHLIKTRGQQVTLRCSPKSGHDTVSWYQQALGQGPQFIFQYYEEEERQRGNFPDRFSGHQFPNYSSELNVNALLLGDSALYLCASSSLRGTDTQYFGPGTRLTVL.

With regard to this clone: Other DNA sequences in the sample encode the same CDR3. CDR3 sequence reads: CASSPRLAGEETQYF. CDR3 nucleotides: TGTGCCAGCAGCCCCCGACTAGCCGGTGAGGAGACCCAGTACTTC. The chain has TRBV7-2 and TRBJ2-5, with 7 bases aligning to TRBD2. The CDR3 totals 15 residues. V lost 5 bases and J lost 5; bases outside the gene matches: 11. Germline CDR1 and CDR2: SGHTA and FQGNSA. Supplemented by reference TRBV7-2 and TRBJ2-5, the full variable domain reads GAGVSQSPSNKVTEKGKDVELRCDPISGHTALYWYRQSLGQGLEFLIYFQGNSAPDKSGLPSDRFSAERTGGSVSTLTIQRTQQEDSAVYLCASSPRLAGEETQYFGPGTRLLVL.

The CDR3 DNA follows: TGTGCCAGCGTCCGGCCAGGGACATTCACAGATACGCAGTATTTT. Encoded protein: CASVRPGTFTDTQYF. The chain joins TRBV2 to TRBJ2-3, with D possibly being TRBD1 (6 bases). The ends were cut back, 8 bases at V and 2 bases at J, with 17 bases in the middle. The CDR3 totals 15 residues. Germline values: CDR1 SNHLY, CDR2 FYNNEI.

The gene calls are TRBV29-1 and TRBJ1-1, with D maybe TRBD1 (6 bases). This CDR3 contains 14 residues. Trimming shortened V by 8 bases and J by 5 bases, and 21 bases separated the two germline ends. CDR1 and CDR2 (germline): SQVTM, ANQGSEA. CDR3 in DNA: TGCAGCTTAATCCCACACAGGGAGGGAACTGAAGCTTTCTTT. This translates into CSLIPHREGTEAFF. The full variable domain, in which reference TRBV29-1 and TRBJ1-1 provide the parts outside the CDR3, is SAVISQKPSRDICQRGTSLTIQCQVDSQVTMMFWYRQQPGQSLTLIATANQGSEATYESGFVIDKFPISRPNLTFSTLTVSNMSPEDSSIYLCSLIPHREGTEAFFGQGTRLTVV.

The chain is built from TRBV15 and TRBJ1-4; D not certain. Germline lookup yields CDR1 LNHNV and CDR2 YYDKDF (reference sequence). The CDR3 runs to 14 residues. V dropped 0 bases and J dropped 4 bases, with 6 bases sitting between them. CDR3 sequence (DNA): TGTGCCACCAGCAGAGACAGGAATAATGAAAAACTGTTTTTT. This encodes CATSRDRNNEKLFF.

The rearrangement uses TRBV28 and TRBJ2-7, with D uncertain. The CDR3 contains 12 residues. V lost 8 bases, J lost 3 bases, and 11 bases lay in between. Germline-derived CDR1 and CDR2 are MDHEN and SYDVKM. The CDR3: CASQNRIYEQYF. CDR3 nucleotides: TGTGCCAGCCAAAATAGAATCTACGAGCAGTACTTC.

The chain recombines TRBV6-5 with TRBJ2-5; 12 bases map to TRBD2. The CDR3 contains 16 residues. J lost 4 bases, V lost 4 bases, and 7 bases had no gene match. In germline, CDR1 is MNHEY, CDR2 SVGAGI. CDR3 in amino acids: CASSSRLAGDRETQYF. CDR3 bases: TGTGCCAGCAGTTCACGACTAGCGGGAGATCGAGAGACCCAGTACTTC.